The clone carrying this T cell receptor (beta chain) came up many times. Its target is unknown. This specimen comes from a study of neurological immune-mediated disorders. By 5'RACE with 10-nucleotide random UMIs, the cDNA was made. Over 180 million TCR-beta sequences (from 15-18 subjects) were yielded by each sequencing run. TCRdb reprocessed the 5' RACE reads via MiXCR and lists one record per CDR3 protein. This sample has about 38,000 distinct CDR3 sequences; approximately 5% occur once, and the top ten carry roughly 9%. There are 12 residues in the CDR3. Germline V lookup: CDR1 GTSNPN, CDR2 SVGIG (reference sequence). V dropped 4 bases and J dropped 3; count of bases not matched to a gene: 2. Study results and limitations: CDR3 amino acid sequences of expanded clones were not shared across subjects, a result suggesting private repertoires in all groups.

Sequencing input: CD4+ T cells from blood. V gene TRBV30 combines with J gene TRBJ2-7; 8 bases align to TRBD2. The receptor comes from a man between 18 and 35 years old in good health. The CDR3 loop reads CAWTRGGYEQYF. The CDR3 nucleotides are TGTGCCTGGACACGGGGGGGCTACGAGCAGTACTTC.